This is a list of T cell receptor beta chains from one sample in a study of CD4 T cells in relation to SARS-CoV-2 and coronaviruses. Sequencing was performed with immunoSEQ multiplex PCR; in TCRdb, only in-frame clones are kept and a portion is missing. The sample has 30,000 to 40,000 clones; around 77% are singletons. Their recognized antigens are unknown. The specimen sequenced was memory CD4+ T cells from PBMCs, cultured in vitro. These receptors came from an adult with COVID-19. Each CDR3 is given with its conserved first and last residue. A D gene is named only where the DNA matches it firmly. Not all rows give a size; the values are once, few, many and, for expanded clones, a class.

v_gene	abundance	j_gene	d_gene	len	CDR3nt	CDR3aa
TRBV30	few	TRBJ1-6	-	13	TGTGCCTGGAGTGTAGGAACTAATTCACCCCTCCACTTT	CAWSVGTNSPLHF
TRBV5-1	-	TRBJ2-5	TRBD2	16	TGCGCCAGCAGCAGGGGCCCCGGGACTAGCGGAGAGACCCAGTACTTC	CASSRGPGTSGETQYF
TRBV2	-	TRBJ2-2	TRBD2	16	TGTGCCAGCAGTGAGCGGATAGCGGGAGCCAACGGGGAGCTGTTTTTT	CASSERIAGANGELFF
TRBV12-3/TRBV12-4	-	TRBJ2-4	-	12	TGTGCCAGCAGTTTAGTCGGAAGCATTCAGTACTTC	CASSLVGSIQYF
TRBV2	once	TRBJ2-7	-	12	TGTGCCAGCAGTGTTTGGGGGAACGAGCAGTACTTC	CASSVWGNEQYF
TRBV15	-	TRBJ2-7	-	14	TGTGCCACCAGCAGAGATCTTTGGGGTTCCGAGCAGTACTTC	CATSRDLWGSEQYF
TRBV9	-	TRBJ2-7	-	13	TGTGCCAGCAGCGCGGAAAACAGGGACGAGCAGTACTTC	CASSAENRDEQYF
TRBV7-8	-	TRBJ2-5	-	14	TGTGCCAGCAGTCTCGGACAGGGAGGGGGGACCCAGTACTTC	CASSLGQGGGTQYF
TRBV5-1	-	TRBJ1-2	-	13	TGCGCCAGCAGCTCCGACAGGCTCTATGGCTACACCTTC	CASSSDRLYGYTF
TRBV28	-	TRBJ2-1	TRBD2	11	TGTGCCAGCAGTTGGGGGGGGGAGCAGTTCTTC	CASSWGGEQFF
TRBV4-1	-	TRBJ2-3	TRBD2	16	TGCGCCAGCAGCCAAAGACTAGCGGGAAGCACAGATACGCAGTATTTT	CASSQRLAGSTDTQYF
TRBV5-1	-	TRBJ2-6	-	15	TGCGCCAGCAGCCTGGGGGGTGATGGGGCCAACGTCCTGACTTTC	CASSLGGDGANVLTF
TRBV24-1	-	TRBJ2-1	TRBD2	15	TGTGCCACCAGTGATTCGTGGGGACTATACAATGAGCAGTTCTTC	CATSDSWGLYNEQFF
TRBV28	-	TRBJ2-7	TRBD2	16	TGTGCCAGCAGTCCGAGGACTAGCGGAACTTCCTACGAGCAGTACTTC	CASSPRTSGTSYEQYF
TRBV2	-	TRBJ2-7	TRBD2	12	TGTGCCAGCAGGGGGGGGACCTACGAGCAGTACTTC	CASRGGTYEQYF
TRBV6-2/TRBV6-3	-	TRBJ1-1	-	14	TGTGCCAGCAGCCACCAGGAGAGGAACACTGAAGCTTTCTTT	CASSHQERNTEAFF
TRBV7-3	-	TRBJ2-3	TRBD2	17	TGTGCCAGCAGCTTACGTGGACTAGCGGCTAGCACAGATACGCAGTATTTT	CASSLRGLAASTDTQYF
TRBV7-9	once	TRBJ2-3	TRBD1	15	TGTGCCAGCAGCTTCTGGACAGGGGGCGCAGATACGCAGTATTTT	CASSFWTGGADTQYF
TRBV30	few	TRBJ2-2	-	13	TGTGCCTGGAGCGAGGAAAGCGCCGGGGAGCTGTTTTTT	CAWSEESAGELFF
TRBV5-5	-	TRBJ2-2	-	16	TGTGCCAGCAGCTTGGGGGCTAGGAGGGACACCGGGGAGCTGTTTTTT	CASSLGARRDTGELFF
TRBV5-4	-	TRBJ2-7	TRBD1	16	TGTGCCAGCAGCTCAACCAAAGGACAGGGGGCTTACGAGCAGTACTTC	CASSSTKGQGAYEQYF
TRBV2	-	TRBJ2-7	TRBD2	13	TGTGCCAGCATCCCTCTAGCGGCCTACGAGCAGTACTTC	CASIPLAAYEQYF
TRBV4-1	-	TRBJ1-6	-	18	TGCGCCAGCAGCCAAGTCGGCACAACGAGCTCCTATAATTCACCCCTCCACTTT	CASSQVGTTSSYNSPLHF
TRBV5-1	few	TRBJ2-3	-	13	TGCGCCAGCAGCCTTCTCCTCACAGATACGCAGTATTTT	CASSLLLTDTQYF
TRBV27	-	TRBJ2-5	-	13	TGTGCCAGCAGTTTATCATTATCGGAGACCCAGTACTTC	CASSLSLSETQYF
TRBV7-3	-	TRBJ2-5	TRBD1	15	TGTGCCAGCAGCTTAACCGGACAGGCTCAAGAGACCCAGTACTTC	CASSLTGQAQETQYF
TRBV27	few	TRBJ1-6	-	14	TGTGCCAGCAGTTCCGGGTTGGCAGGGTCACCCCTCCACTTT	CASSSGLAGSPLHF
TRBV11-2	-	TRBJ1-3	TRBD1	18	TGTGCCAGCAGACGGACAGGGGGCAACGGAGCTCCTGGAAACACCATATATTTT	CASRRTGGNGAPGNTIYF
TRBV15	-	TRBJ1-2	TRBD1	15	TGTGCCACCAGCACCGGGGACAGACCTGCATATGGCTACACCTTC	CATSTGDRPAYGYTF
TRBV24-1	-	TRBJ2-1	TRBD2	15	TGTGCCACCAGTGAAGGACTAGCGGGAGTGGGTGAGCAGTTCTTC	CATSEGLAGVGEQFF
TRBV5-3	-	TRBJ2-5	TRBD2	16	TGTGCCAGAAGCACCAGACTAGCGGGAGTCGTCGAGACCCAGTACTTC	CARSTRLAGVVETQYF
TRBV5-1	-	TRBJ1-3	-	14	TGCGCCAGCAGCTTGGAGCAGGGGGGAAACACCATATATTTT	CASSLEQGGNTIYF
TRBV19	-	TRBJ2-1	TRBD2	15	TGTGCCAGTATGGAAGCTAGCGGGAGTTACAATGAGCAGTTCTTC	CASMEASGSYNEQFF
TRBV19	-	TRBJ1-6	TRBD1	14	TGTGCCGGAAGAGGACAGGGTCTCCATTCACCCCTCCACTTT	CAGRGQGLHSPLHF
TRBV30	-	TRBJ2-7	-	11	TGTGCCGGGACTGGGGTCTACGAGCAGTACTTC	CAGTGVYEQYF
TRBV7-9	few	TRBJ2-5	-	15	TGTGCCAGCAGCTTAGGGAGCGGAGGCCAAGAGACCCAGTACTTC	CASSLGSGGQETQYF
TRBV7-9	-	TRBJ2-5	TRBD2	16	TGTGCCAGCAGCACCGGGACTAGCGGGGTCCAAGAGACCCAGTACTTC	CASSTGTSGVQETQYF
TRBV7-6	-	TRBJ2-1	-	15	TGTGCCAGCAGCTCCAGAGTGCACTCCTACAATGAGCAGTTCTTC	CASSSRVHSYNEQFF
TRBV6-5	-	TRBJ2-3	TRBD1	15	TGTGCCAGCAGCGAGGGACAGGGGGCAACAGATACGCAGTATTTT	CASSEGQGATDTQYF
TRBV18	-	TRBJ2-3	TRBD2	15	TGTGCCAGCTCACCATTGGCGGGAGAGACAGATACGCAGTATTTT	CASSPLAGETDTQYF
TRBV28	-	TRBJ1-5	-	12	TGTGCCAGCACCCCGGACAACCGGGCCCAGCATTTT	CASTPDNRAQHF
TRBV2	few	TRBJ2-7	-	13	TGTGCCAGCAGTGGGCTATGGACTGACGAGCAGTACTTC	CASSGLWTDEQYF
TRBV18	-	TRBJ2-5	-	11	TGTGCCAGCTCACTCCAAGAGACCCAGTACTTC	CASSLQETQYF
TRBV3-1/TRBV3-2	-	TRBJ1-1	-	12	TGTGCCAGCAGCCAAAGGGGCACTGAAGCTTTCTTT	CASSQRGTEAFF
TRBV4-2	-	TRBJ2-3	-	16	TGTGCCAGCAGCCAAGAAGGGCGGGATTCCACAGATACGCAGTATTTT	CASSQEGRDSTDTQYF
TRBV19	-	TRBJ2-3	TRBD2	15	TGTGCCAGTCCCCCACTAGCGGGGCACACAGATACGCAGTATTTT	CASPPLAGHTDTQYF
TRBV28	-	TRBJ2-1	TRBD1	15	TGTGCCAGCAGTTCAGGGGGCTTCAATGGGAATGAGCAGTTCTTC	CASSSGGFNGNEQFF
TRBV28	once	TRBJ2-7	TRBD1	15	TGTGCCAGCAGTAGTCCGGGACAGGGTGAAGGCGAGCAGTACTTC	CASSSPGQGEGEQYF
TRBV15	-	TRBJ2-7	TRBD1	15	TGTGCCACCAGCAGTTCTGGGACAGGGCTTTACGAGCAGTACTTC	CATSSSGTGLYEQYF
TRBV2	-	TRBJ1-6	TRBD1	14	TGTGCCAGCAGGAAACAGGGGGATAATTCACCCCTCCACTTT	CASRKQGDNSPLHF
TRBV6-6	-	TRBJ2-7	-	14	TGTGCCAGCAGTTTAGGGGACGGCTCCTACGAGCAGTACTTC	CASSLGDGSYEQYF
TRBV7-2	-	TRBJ2-3	-	14	TGTGCCAGCAGCCCGAGGAATACTTTAGATACGCAGTATTTT	CASSPRNTLDTQYF
TRBV27	few	TRBJ2-2	TRBD2	14	TGTGCCAGCAGAACTAGCGGGAACACCGGGGAGCTGTTTTTT	CASRTSGNTGELFF
TRBV6-6	-	TRBJ2-1	-	16	TGTGCCAGCACCAATCTTAACCCCCTAGAGGGGAATGAGCAGTTCTTC	CASTNLNPLEGNEQFF
TRBV7-9	-	TRBJ1-3	-	14	TGTGCCAGCAGCTGGGGGAGGGCAGGAAACACCATATATTTT	CASSWGRAGNTIYF
TRBV28	-	TRBJ2-1	-	13	TGTGCCAGCAGTTTGAGTAGCGGCAATGAGCAGTTCTTC	CASSLSSGNEQFF
TRBV7-6	-	TRBJ2-7	TRBD2	13	TGTGCCAGCAGCTTAGGGACTAGCGGGAGAGAATACTTC	CASSLGTSGREYF
TRBV19	-	TRBJ1-2	-	16	TGTGCCAGCCGTCAAGCGGGGACACAGACGGCTTATGGCTACACCTTC	CASRQAGTQTAYGYTF
TRBV28	once	TRBJ2-2	-	15	TGTGCCAGCAGTTTCCGCAGGGGACTCACCGGGGAGCTGTTTTTT	CASSFRRGLTGELFF
TRBV7-2	-	TRBJ2-3	TRBD1	15	TGTGCCAGCAGCCACTCTCGGACAGGGGGTGATACGCAGTATTTT	CASSHSRTGGDTQYF